These T cell receptor beta chains were read from a single sample in a study of cytomegalovirus exposure and HLA in healthy donors. Sequenced by immunoSEQ multiplex PCR; TCRdb stores in-frame clones only, minus some. Of 85,000 to 110,000 clones listed, 79% are singletons. The sample comprised PBMCs. The receptor source for this set is a man between 50 and 59 years old in good health and CMV-seropositive. Each CDR3 is given without its conserved first and last residue. Part of the rows lack a size; the others show once, few, many or a class for expanded clones.

clone size: NA
J gene: TRBJ2-2
CDR3 length: 12
V gene: TRBV11-2
CDR3 protein: ASSLLQGAGELF

clone size: NA
J gene: TRBJ2-3
CDR3 length: 16
V gene: TRBV27
CDR3 protein: ASSLSVRTGENTDTQY

clone size: NA
J gene: TRBJ2-1
CDR3 length: 16
V gene: TRBV19
CDR3 protein: ASSRTSGRIVFYNEQF

clone size: NA
J gene: TRBJ2-5
CDR3 length: 11
V gene: TRBV19
CDR3 protein: ASSIGATRTQY

clone size: NA
J gene: TRBJ2-7
CDR3 length: 12
V gene: TRBV5-1
CDR3 protein: ASSRVGRAYEQY

clone size: NA
J gene: TRBJ1-2
CDR3 length: 11
V gene: TRBV5-8
CDR3 protein: ASSPWDSYGYT

clone size: NA
J gene: TRBJ2-2
CDR3 length: 14
V gene: TRBV7-6
CDR3 protein: ASSLAGALGTGELF

clone size: few
J gene: NA
CDR3 length: 9
V gene: TRBV20-1
CDR3 protein: SGRGTREQY

clone size: NA
J gene: TRBJ2-7
CDR3 length: 14
V gene: TRBV7-6
CDR3 protein: ASSLAVSGSTYEQY

clone size: NA
J gene: TRBJ2-7
CDR3 length: 14
V gene: TRBV5-1
CDR3 protein: ASSLAGASGTYEQY

clone size: NA
J gene: NA
CDR3 length: 13
V gene: TRBV15
CDR3 protein: ATSRGVQAADEQY

clone size: NA
J gene: TRBJ1-5
CDR3 length: 12
V gene: TRBV19
CDR3 protein: ASSMGGRSQPQH

clone size: NA
J gene: TRBJ2-6
CDR3 length: 14
V gene: TRBV27
CDR3 protein: ASKGAAQGQTNVLT

clone size: NA
J gene: TRBJ2-7
CDR3 length: 13
V gene: TRBV5-1
CDR3 protein: ASSLQPTSSYEQY

clone size: NA
J gene: TRBJ1-4
CDR3 length: 13
V gene: TRBV10-3
CDR3 protein: AISAEDGRNEKLF

clone size: NA
J gene: NA
CDR3 length: 13
V gene: TRBV19
CDR3 protein: ASSIMASGRYEQY

clone size: NA
J gene: TRBJ2-2
CDR3 length: 12
V gene: TRBV7-3
CDR3 protein: ASSLRGGTEELF

clone size: NA
J gene: TRBJ1-5
CDR3 length: 14
V gene: TRBV19
CDR3 protein: ASSIPGTGMNQPQH

clone size: NA
J gene: TRBJ2-2
CDR3 length: 16
V gene: TRBV7-2
CDR3 protein: ASSPPWGGGPGAGELF

clone size: NA
J gene: TRBJ1-4
CDR3 length: 14
V gene: TRBV6-1
CDR3 protein: ASSEAAGTGFEKLF

clone size: NA
J gene: TRBJ2-7
CDR3 length: 13
V gene: TRBV27
CDR3 protein: ASSLSLGGPYEQY

clone size: NA
J gene: TRBJ2-7
CDR3 length: 13
V gene: TRBV18
CDR3 protein: ASSRAVSGNYEQY

clone size: NA
J gene: NA
CDR3 length: 12
V gene: TRBV19
CDR3 protein: ASTPGRGAYEQY

clone size: NA
J gene: TRBJ2-3
CDR3 length: 12
V gene: TRBV2
CDR3 protein: ASSLQGNTDTQY

clone size: NA
J gene: TRBJ2-3
CDR3 length: 13
V gene: TRBV30
CDR3 protein: AWSGVGRSTDTQY

clone size: NA
J gene: TRBJ2-3
CDR3 length: 10
V gene: TRBV6-1
CDR3 protein: ASVGGADTQY

clone size: NA
J gene: TRBJ2-3
CDR3 length: 13
V gene: TRBV27
CDR3 protein: ASSTSGSRPDTQY

clone size: NA
J gene: TRBJ2-7
CDR3 length: 16
V gene: TRBV7-9
CDR3 protein: ASTTNGGAGTSSYEQY

clone size: NA
J gene: TRBJ2-7
CDR3 length: 10
V gene: TRBV30
CDR3 protein: AWRGRNYEQY

clone size: NA
J gene: TRBJ2-2
CDR3 length: 13
V gene: TRBV6-5
CDR3 protein: ASSRESPVAGELF

clone size: NA
J gene: TRBJ2-7
CDR3 length: 13
V gene: TRBV5-1
CDR3 protein: ASRAEGTSSYEQY

clone size: NA
J gene: TRBJ1-2
CDR3 length: 11
V gene: TRBV19
CDR3 protein: ASSISEVYGYT

clone size: NA
J gene: TRBJ1-4
CDR3 length: 14
V gene: TRBV7-8
CDR3 protein: ASRGGGIATNEKLF

clone size: NA
J gene: TRBJ1-6
CDR3 length: 12
V gene: TRBV19
CDR3 protein: ASSHRGDDSPLH

clone size: once
J gene: TRBJ2-7
CDR3 length: 14
V gene: TRBV27
CDR3 protein: ASSLGTGTGSYEQY

clone size: NA
J gene: TRBJ2-5
CDR3 length: 11
V gene: TRBV2
CDR3 protein: ASRADSQETQY

clone size: NA
J gene: TRBJ2-1
CDR3 length: 15
V gene: TRBV7-2
CDR3 protein: ASSPQGPRGSYNEQF

clone size: NA
J gene: TRBJ2-7
CDR3 length: 12
V gene: TRBV7-9
CDR3 protein: ASSLGGTAYEQY

clone size: NA
J gene: TRBJ2-5
CDR3 length: 12
V gene: TRBV27
CDR3 protein: ASSFGLAGETQY

clone size: NA
J gene: TRBJ2-7
CDR3 length: 11
V gene: TRBV5-4
CDR3 protein: ASSFAGNYEQY

clone size: NA
J gene: TRBJ1-5
CDR3 length: 11
V gene: TRBV27
CDR3 protein: ASRAGENQPQH

clone size: NA
J gene: TRBJ2-7
CDR3 length: 15
V gene: TRBV21-1
CDR3 protein: ASSKTTGYTQSYEQY

clone size: few
J gene: TRBJ2-7
CDR3 length: 12
V gene: TRBV6-6
CDR3 protein: ASSASGPTYEQY

clone size: few
J gene: TRBJ2-5
CDR3 length: 13
V gene: TRBV19
CDR3 protein: ASSGPGAAQETQY

clone size: NA
J gene: TRBJ1-2
CDR3 length: 9
V gene: TRBV28
CDR3 protein: ATNSNYGYT

clone size: few
J gene: TRBJ1-1
CDR3 length: 13
V gene: TRBV28
CDR3 protein: ASRPFGKGETEAF

clone size: NA
J gene: TRBJ1-1
CDR3 length: 15
V gene: TRBV27
CDR3 protein: ASSLKDRGPVNTEAF

clone size: NA
J gene: TRBJ1-2
CDR3 length: 13
V gene: TRBV5-1
CDR3 protein: ASSLGGDLGYGYT

clone size: NA
J gene: TRBJ1-3
CDR3 length: 14
V gene: TRBV7-2
CDR3 protein: ASSLGDRGLGNTIY

clone size: NA
J gene: TRBJ1-1
CDR3 length: 13
V gene: TRBV11-1
CDR3 protein: ASSEPRGANTEAF

clone size: few
J gene: TRBJ2-1
CDR3 length: 11
V gene: TRBV5-1
CDR3 protein: ASSNGLVEEQF

clone size: NA
J gene: TRBJ1-1
CDR3 length: 11
V gene: TRBV2
CDR3 protein: ASTLGQNTEAF

clone size: NA
J gene: TRBJ2-7
CDR3 length: 14
V gene: TRBV13
CDR3 protein: ASSPPGTSSSYEQY